The source of this T cell receptor (beta chain) is a study of blood T cell repertoires in COVID-19. Generated by immunoSEQ multiplex PCR, the TCRdb table keeps only in-frame clones and is missing some. The sample yields around 180,000 clones, approximately 86% seen once. The CDR3 totals 11 residues. Germline CDR1 and CDR2: LNHDA and SQIVND (reference sequence). The V and J ends lost 7 bases and 5 bases respectively, with 6 bases between them. The chain has TRBV19 and TRBJ2-1; a possible D gene is TRBD1 (6 bases). This clonotype was obtained from a young woman with active or convalescent COVID-19. The sequenced material came from peripheral blood. Here the CDR3 DNA reads TGTGCCAGTAACAGGGACAATGAGCAGTTCTTC. Encoded protein: CASNRDNEQFF.